This TCR beta chain is drawn from a study of T cell repertoires in cytomegalovirus infection. Background on the study: The public TCR beta signatures pointed to both CMV infection and matching HLA type.

MiXCR, run by TCRdb on the reads, gives a single entry per CDR3 protein. The sample holds around 280,000 distinct CDR3 sequences; roughly 13% are singletons and the top ten take 8.5% to 10%. V shed 7 bases and J shed 4 bases, with 11 bases lying between them. The CDR3 covers 13 residues. Sequenced: PBMCs. J is TRBJ1-3 and V is TRBV12-3 or TRBV12-4; D unresolved. The sequence was obtained from a human donor in good health (CMV status not recorded). Some clones in this sample may be carry-over from other donors' samples. CDR3 DNA sequence: TGTGCCAGCACCCCATGGAGCGGAAACACCATATATTTT. Amino acids: CASTPWSGNTIYF.